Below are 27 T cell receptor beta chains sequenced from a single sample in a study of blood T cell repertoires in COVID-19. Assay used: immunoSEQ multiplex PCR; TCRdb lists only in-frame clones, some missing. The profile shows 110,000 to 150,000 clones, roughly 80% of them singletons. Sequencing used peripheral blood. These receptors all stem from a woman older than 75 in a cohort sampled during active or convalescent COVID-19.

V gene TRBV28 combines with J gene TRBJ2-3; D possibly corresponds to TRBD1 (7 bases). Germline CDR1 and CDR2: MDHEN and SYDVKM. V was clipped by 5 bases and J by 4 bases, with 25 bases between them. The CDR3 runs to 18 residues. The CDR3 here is CASSSRGDTGGFPDTQYF. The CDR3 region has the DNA TGTGCCAGCAGTAGCAGGGGGGATACCGGAGGGTTTCCAGATACGCAGTATTTT.

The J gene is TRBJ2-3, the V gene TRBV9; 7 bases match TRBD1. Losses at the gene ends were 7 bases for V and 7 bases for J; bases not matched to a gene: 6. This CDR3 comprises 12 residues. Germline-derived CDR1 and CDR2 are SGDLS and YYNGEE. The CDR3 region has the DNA TGTGCCAGCGGAACAGGGGATCATACGCAGTATTTT. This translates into CASGTGDHTQYF.

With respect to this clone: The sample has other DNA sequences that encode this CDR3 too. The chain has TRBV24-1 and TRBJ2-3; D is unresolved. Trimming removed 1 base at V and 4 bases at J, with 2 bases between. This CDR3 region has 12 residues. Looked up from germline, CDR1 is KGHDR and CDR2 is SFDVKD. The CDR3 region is CATSDFADTQYF. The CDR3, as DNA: TGTGCCACCAGTGATTTCGCAGATACGCAGTATTTT.

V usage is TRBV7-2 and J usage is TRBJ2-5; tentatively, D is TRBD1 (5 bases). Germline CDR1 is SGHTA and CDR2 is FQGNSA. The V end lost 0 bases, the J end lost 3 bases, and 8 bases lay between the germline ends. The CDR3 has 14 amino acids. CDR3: CASSLAGQKETQYF. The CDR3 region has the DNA TGTGCCAGCAGCTTAGCGGGGCAGAAAGAGACCCAGTACTTC. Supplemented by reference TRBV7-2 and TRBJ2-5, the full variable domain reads GAGVSQSPSNKVTEKGKDVELRCDPISGHTALYWYRQSLGQGLEFLIYFQGNSAPDKSGLPSDRFSAERTGGSVSTLTIQRTQQEDSAVYLCASSLAGQKETQYFGPGTRLLVL.

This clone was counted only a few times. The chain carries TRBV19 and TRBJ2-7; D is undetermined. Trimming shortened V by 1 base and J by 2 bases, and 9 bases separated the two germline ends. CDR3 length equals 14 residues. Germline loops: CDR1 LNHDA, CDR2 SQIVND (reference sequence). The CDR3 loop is CASSIGSYPYEQYV. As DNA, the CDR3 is TGTGCCAGTAGTATAGGGAGCTACCCCTACGAGCAGTACGTC.

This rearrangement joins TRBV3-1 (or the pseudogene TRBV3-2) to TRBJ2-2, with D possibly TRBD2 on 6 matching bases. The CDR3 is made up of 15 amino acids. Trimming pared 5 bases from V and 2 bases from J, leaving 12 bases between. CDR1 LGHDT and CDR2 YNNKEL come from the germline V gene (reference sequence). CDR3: CASSSRDFNTGELFF. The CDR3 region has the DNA TGTGCCAGCAGCTCGCGGGACTTCAACACCGGGGAGCTGTTTTTT.

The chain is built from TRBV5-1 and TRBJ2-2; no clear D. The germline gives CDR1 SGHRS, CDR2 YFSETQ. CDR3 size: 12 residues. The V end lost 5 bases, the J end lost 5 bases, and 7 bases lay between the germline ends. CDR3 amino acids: CASRIRTGELFF. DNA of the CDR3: TGCGCCAGCAGAATCAGGACCGGGGAGCTGTTTTTT.

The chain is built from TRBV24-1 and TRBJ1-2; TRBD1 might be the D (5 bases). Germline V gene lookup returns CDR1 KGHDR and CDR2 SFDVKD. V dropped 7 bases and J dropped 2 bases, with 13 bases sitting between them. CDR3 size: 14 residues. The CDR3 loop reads CATRVKQENYGYTF. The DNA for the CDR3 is TGTGCCACCAGGGTTAAACAGGAGAACTATGGCTACACCTTC.

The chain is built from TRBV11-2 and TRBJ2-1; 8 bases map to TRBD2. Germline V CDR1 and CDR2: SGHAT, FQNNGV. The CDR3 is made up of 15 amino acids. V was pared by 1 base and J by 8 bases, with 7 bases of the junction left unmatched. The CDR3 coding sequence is TGTGCCAGCAGCTTAGTATGGACTAGCCTGGATGAGCAGTTCTTC. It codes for CASSLVWTSLDEQFF.

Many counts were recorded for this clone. The CDR3 DNA follows: TGTGCCAGCAGCTCCTCGGGGGTGACGGCTTTCTTT. Encoded protein: CASSSSGVTAFF. The chain is built from TRBV7-2 and TRBJ1-1; a weak D match, TRBD1 (5 bases). The CDR3 length is 12 residues. Germline assignment: CDR1 SGHTA and CDR2 FQGNSA. Trimming pared 4 bases from V and 11 bases from J, leaving 14 bases between.

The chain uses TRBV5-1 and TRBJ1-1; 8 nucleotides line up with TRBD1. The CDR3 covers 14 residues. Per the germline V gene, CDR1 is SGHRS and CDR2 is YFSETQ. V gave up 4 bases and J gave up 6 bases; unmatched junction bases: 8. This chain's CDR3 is CASSPDRDDPEAFF. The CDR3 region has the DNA TGCGCCAGCAGCCCGGACAGGGATGACCCTGAAGCTTTCTTT.

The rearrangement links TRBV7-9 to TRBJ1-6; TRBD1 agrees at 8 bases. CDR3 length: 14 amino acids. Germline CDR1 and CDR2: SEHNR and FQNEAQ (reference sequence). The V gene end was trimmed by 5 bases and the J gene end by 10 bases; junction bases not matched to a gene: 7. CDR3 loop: CASSKTGVGSPLHF. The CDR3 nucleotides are TGTGCCAGCAGCAAGACAGGGGTTGGATCACCCCTCCACTTT.

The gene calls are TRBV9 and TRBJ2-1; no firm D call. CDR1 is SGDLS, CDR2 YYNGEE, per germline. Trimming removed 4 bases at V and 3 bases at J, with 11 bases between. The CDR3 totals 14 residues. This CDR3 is CASSPPGSYNEQFF. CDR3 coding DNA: TGTGCCAGCAGCCCCCCTGGTAGCTACAATGAGCAGTTCTTC.

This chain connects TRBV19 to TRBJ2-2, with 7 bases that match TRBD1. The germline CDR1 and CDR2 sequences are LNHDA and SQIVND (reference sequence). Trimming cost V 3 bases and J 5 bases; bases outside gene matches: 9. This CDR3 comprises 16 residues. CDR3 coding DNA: TGTGCCAGTAGTATCAGAGCAGGGGGTCAAACCGGGGAGCTGTTTTTT. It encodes CASSIRAGGQTGELFF.

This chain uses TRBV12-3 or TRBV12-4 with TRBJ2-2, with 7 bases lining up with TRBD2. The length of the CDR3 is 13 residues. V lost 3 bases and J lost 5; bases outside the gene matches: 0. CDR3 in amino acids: CASSFGGTGELFF. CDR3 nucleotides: TGTGCCAGCAGTTTCGGGGGGACCGGGGAGCTGTTTTTT.

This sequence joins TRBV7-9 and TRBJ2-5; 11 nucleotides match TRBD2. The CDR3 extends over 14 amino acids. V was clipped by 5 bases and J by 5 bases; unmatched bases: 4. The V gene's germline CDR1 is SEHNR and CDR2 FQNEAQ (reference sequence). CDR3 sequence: CASSRTSGRETQYF. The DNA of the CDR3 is TGTGCCAGCAGCCGGACTAGCGGGCGGGAGACCCAGTACTTC.

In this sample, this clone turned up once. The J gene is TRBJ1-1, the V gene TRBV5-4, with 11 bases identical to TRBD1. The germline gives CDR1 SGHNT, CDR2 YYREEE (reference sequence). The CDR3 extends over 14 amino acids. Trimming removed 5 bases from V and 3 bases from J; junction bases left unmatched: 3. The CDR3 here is CASRGGQGDTEAFF. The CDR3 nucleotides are TGTGCCAGCAGAGGGGGACAGGGGGACACTGAAGCTTTCTTT.

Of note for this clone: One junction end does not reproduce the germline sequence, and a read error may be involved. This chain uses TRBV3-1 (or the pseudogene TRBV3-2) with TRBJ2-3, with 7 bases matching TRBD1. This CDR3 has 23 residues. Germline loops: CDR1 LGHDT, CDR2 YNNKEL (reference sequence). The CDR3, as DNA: TGTGCCAGCAGCCTAAAATACCCCAAGACAGGGTTGGGGTATGAGGGTTCCACAAATACGCAGTATTTT. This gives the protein CASSLKYPKTGLGYEGSTNTQYF.

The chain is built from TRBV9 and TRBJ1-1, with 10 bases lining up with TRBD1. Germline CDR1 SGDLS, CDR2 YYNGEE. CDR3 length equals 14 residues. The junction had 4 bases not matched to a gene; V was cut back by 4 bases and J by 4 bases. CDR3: CASSPGTGVTEAFF. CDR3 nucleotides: TGTGCCAGCAGCCCCGGGACAGGGGTCACTGAAGCTTTCTTT.

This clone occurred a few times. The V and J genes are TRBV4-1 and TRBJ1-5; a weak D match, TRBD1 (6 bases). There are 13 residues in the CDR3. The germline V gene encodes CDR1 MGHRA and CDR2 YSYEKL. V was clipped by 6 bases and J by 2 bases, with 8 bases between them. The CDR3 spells CASRRQGNQPQHF. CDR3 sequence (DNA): TGCGCCAGCAGAAGACAGGGCAATCAGCCCCAGCATTTT.

The CDR3 DNA follows: TGCGCCAGCAGACAATCGGGTTTAGTAAATGAAAAACTGTTTTTT. Translation gives CASRQSGLVNEKLFF. The V call is TRBV4-1, the J call TRBJ1-4; D is undetermined. Germline CDR1 reads MGHRA; CDR2 reads YSYEKL. The CDR3 has 15 amino acids. Trimming took 6 bases from V and 5 from J, leaving 16 bases between them.

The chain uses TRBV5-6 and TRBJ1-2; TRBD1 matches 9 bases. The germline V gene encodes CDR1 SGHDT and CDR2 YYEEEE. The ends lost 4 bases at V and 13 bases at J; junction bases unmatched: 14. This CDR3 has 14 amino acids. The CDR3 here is CASSLPTGGSPPTF. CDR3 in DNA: TGTGCCAGCAGCCTACCGACAGGGGGATCCCCCCCCACCTTC.

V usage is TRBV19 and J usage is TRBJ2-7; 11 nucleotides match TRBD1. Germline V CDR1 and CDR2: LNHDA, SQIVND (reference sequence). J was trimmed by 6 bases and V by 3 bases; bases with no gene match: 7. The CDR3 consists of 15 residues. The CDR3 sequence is CASSMRGTGGSEQYF. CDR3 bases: TGTGCCAGTAGTATGCGGGGGACAGGGGGTTCCGAGCAGTACTTC. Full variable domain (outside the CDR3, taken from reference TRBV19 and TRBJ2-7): DGGITQSPKYLFRKEGQNVTLSCEQNLNHDAMYWYRQDPGQGLRLIYYSQIVNDFQKGDIAEGYSVSREKKESFPLTVTSAQKNPTAFYLCASSMRGTGGSEQYFGPGTRLTVT.

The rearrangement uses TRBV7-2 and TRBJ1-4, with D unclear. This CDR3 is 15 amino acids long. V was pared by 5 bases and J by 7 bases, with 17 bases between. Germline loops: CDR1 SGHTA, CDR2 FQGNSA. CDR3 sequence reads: CASSPSPRGSEKLFF. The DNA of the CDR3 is TGTGCCAGCAGCCCGTCCCCCCGGGGTAGTGAAAAACTGTTTTTT.

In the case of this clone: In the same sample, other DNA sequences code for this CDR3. The CDR3 DNA is TGCGCCAGCAGCTACACGGGGAACACTGAAGCTTTCTTT. Translation: CASSYTGNTEAFF. The chain uses TRBV5-1 and TRBJ1-1; no clear D. V lost 3 bases and J 1 base, leaving 7 bases between the germline ends. CDR1 is SGHRS and CDR2 is YFSETQ in the germline V gene. The CDR3 extends over 13 amino acids.

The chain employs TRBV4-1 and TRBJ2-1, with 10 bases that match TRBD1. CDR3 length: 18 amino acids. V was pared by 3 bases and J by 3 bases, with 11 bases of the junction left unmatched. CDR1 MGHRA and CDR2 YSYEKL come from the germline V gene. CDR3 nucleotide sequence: TGCGCCAGCAGCCAGGTTGTCACCGGGACAGGGGTCTACAATGAGCAGTTCTTC. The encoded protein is CASSQVVTGTGVYNEQFF.

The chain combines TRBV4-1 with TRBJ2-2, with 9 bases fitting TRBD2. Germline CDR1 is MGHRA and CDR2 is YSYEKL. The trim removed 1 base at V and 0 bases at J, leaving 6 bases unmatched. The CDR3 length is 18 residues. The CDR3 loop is CASSQGISGGPNTGELFF. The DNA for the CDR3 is TGCGCCAGCAGCCAAGGAATTAGCGGGGGCCCGAACACCGGGGAGCTGTTTTTT.